This record looks at one T cell receptor beta chain sequence and its context. Its antigen is as yet unknown. The CDR3 runs to 13 residues. Germline-derived CDR1 and CDR2 are GTSNPN and SVGIG (reference sequence). V gave up 3 bases and J gave up 4 bases; unmatched junction bases: 4. This sample was included in a study of identical twins. Study observations and caveats: The study reached conclusions through statistical analysis that was cross-sectional, not following the same donors.

TCRdb independently ran MiXCR on the 5' RACE reads; one entry per CDR3 protein. Of approximately 150,000 distinct CDR3 sequences in the sample, around 3.5% were seen once. The rearrangement links TRBV30 to TRBJ1-2, with TRBD1 matching over 8 bases. Sequences were obtained from memory T cells sorted from blood. The source of this sequence is a man aged 18 to 30 in good health. The CDR3 region is CAWRTGDLYGYTF. The CDR3 DNA is TGTGCCTGGAGGACAGGGGACCTCTATGGCTACACCTTC.